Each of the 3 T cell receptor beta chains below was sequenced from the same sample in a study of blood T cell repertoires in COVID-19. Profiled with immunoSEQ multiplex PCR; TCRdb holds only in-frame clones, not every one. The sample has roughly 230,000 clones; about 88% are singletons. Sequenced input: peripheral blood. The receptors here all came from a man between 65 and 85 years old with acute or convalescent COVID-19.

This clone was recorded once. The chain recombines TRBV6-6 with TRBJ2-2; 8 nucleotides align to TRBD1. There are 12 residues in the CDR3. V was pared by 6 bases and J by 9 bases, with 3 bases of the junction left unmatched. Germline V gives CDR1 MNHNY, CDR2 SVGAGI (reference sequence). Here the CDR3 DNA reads TGTGCCAGCAGGAGACAGGGGAGGGAGCTGTTTTTT. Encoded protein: CASRRQGRELFF.

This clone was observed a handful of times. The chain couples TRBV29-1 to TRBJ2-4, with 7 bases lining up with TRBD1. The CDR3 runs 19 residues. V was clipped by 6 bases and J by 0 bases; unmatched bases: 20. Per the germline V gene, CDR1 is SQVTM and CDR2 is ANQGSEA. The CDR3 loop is CSVSQTPAGTVRAKNIQYF. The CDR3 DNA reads TGCAGCGTGTCACAAACCCCGGCCGGGACAGTGAGAGCCAAAAACATTCAGTACTTC.

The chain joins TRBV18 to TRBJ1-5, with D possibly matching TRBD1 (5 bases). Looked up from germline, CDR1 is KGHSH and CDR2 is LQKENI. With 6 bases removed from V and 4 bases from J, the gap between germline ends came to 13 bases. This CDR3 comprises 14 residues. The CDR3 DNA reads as TGTGCCAGCTCCCTCGGAGGGGTGAATCAGCCCCAGCATTTT. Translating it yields CASSLGGVNQPQHF.